One and the same sample provided the 4 T cell receptor beta chains below, sequenced in a study of molecular identifiers for immune sequencing clone quantification. TCRdb called the PCR reads again in MiXCR, with one record for every CDR3 protein. This table holds over 600,000 distinct CDR3 sequences, about 20% found once. Sequencing input: naive CD8+ T cells from blood, with Jurkat cell RNA spiked in. The subset denotes: FACS-sorted CD8+CD4-CCR7+CD45RA+ naive T cells. The source is a human donor in good health. Some libraries in this study had Jurkat cell RNA spiked in.

The genes are TRBV27 and TRBJ2-7; 7 positions match TRBD1. This CDR3 contains 13 residues. V dropped 5 bases and J dropped 7; count of bases not matched to a gene: 8. CDR1 and CDR2 from the germline V gene are MNHEY and SMNVEV (reference sequence). The CDR3: CASSDRVIWEQYF. CDR3 nucleotide sequence: TGTGCCAGCAGTGACAGGGTTATTTGGGAGCAGTACTTC.

Comment on this clonotype: One junction end disagrees with the germline gene, perhaps due to a read error. This chain uses TRBV6-5 with TRBJ1-6; D remains ambiguous. CDR3 length: 15 residues. Germline V gives CDR1 MNHEY, CDR2 SVGAGI. CDR3 DNA: TGTGCCAGCGGCCAACTTAATACCCAGGCTTCACCCCCCCACTTT. It translates to CASGQLNTQASPPHF.

Details on this clonotype: This CDR3 fails to terminate in the conserved phenylalanine or tryptophan, so it likely reflects a read error. V usage is TRBV27 and J usage is TRBJ2-7; unclear D gene. This CDR3 has 13 residues. Trimming took 3 bases from V and 6 from J, leaving 12 bases between them. Germline CDR1 is MNHEY and CDR2 is SMNVEV (reference sequence). The CDR3 nucleotides are TGTGCCAGCAGTTTCCTGTCAGATCCCGAGCAGTACTCC. Translation: CASSFLSDPEQYS.

The sample holds a few counts of this clonotype. This chain uses TRBV27 with TRBJ1-5; D unclear. Looked up from germline, CDR1 is MNHEY and CDR2 is SMNVEV (reference sequence). The V and J ends lost 10 bases and 10 bases respectively, with 17 bases between them. The CDR3 contains 12 residues. The CDR3 sequence: CATLRPNRPQHF. CDR3 DNA sequence: TGTGCCACCCTTAGGCCGAATCGACCCCAGCATTTT.